This record concerns one T cell receptor beta chain sequence. The data stem from a study of blood T cells in healthy people across ages. A second PCR, run for roughly 7 to 12 cycles, used a sample-barcoded 5' primer plus a J-beta primer mix. TCRdb called the 5' RACE reads again in MiXCR, with one record for every CDR3 protein. The table records around 1,000,000 distinct CDR3 sequences, 20% to 25% of them present only once. Germline V gives CDR1 SGDLS, CDR2 YYNGEE. V was trimmed by 6 bases and J by 5 bases, leaving 9 bases between them. CDR3 size: 12 residues. This sample also belongs to another study, concerning T cells of mothers and their children.

The V and J genes are TRBV9 and TRBJ2-1; D is uncertain. Sequencing was performed on blood. This clonotype was obtained from a girl aged 2 to 10 in good health. The CDR3 DNA reads TGTGCCAGCAACTCAAACGACAATGAGCAGTTCTTC. It codes for CASNSNDNEQFF.